This T cell receptor beta chain was identified during a study of OX40 agonist ivuxolimab in advanced cancers. General notes on the study: The costimulatory receptor OX40 (CD134) was targeted by ivuxolimab, a fully human IgG2 agonistic monoclonal antibody. Partial responses were achieved by three dose-escalation patients, of whom one had hepatocellular carcinoma and two had cutaneous melanoma. The paper covers the monotherapy dose-escalation part of the phase I ivuxolimab trial, which included N of about 56 patients. Among the approximately 50 dose-escalation patients, 19 had hepatocellular carcinoma, approximately 15 melanoma, 9 renal cell carcinoma and 9 head and neck cancer. Prior anti-PD-1, anti-PD-L1 or anti-CTLA-4 therapy was permitted, and checkpoint inhibitors had been received by about two fifths of dose-escalation patients. Intravenous ivuxolimab was administered to patients every 2 weeks at six dose levels: 0.01, 0.1, 0.3, 1.5, 3 and 10 mg/kg. In the dose-escalation cohort, around 80% of patients were male, and the mean age was 60 years with a range of roughly 23 to 79. The purpose of peripheral TCRbeta sequencing was to test whether ivuxolimab changed TCR sequence diversity and led to clonal T-cell expansion.

The trial excluded patients who had a history of autoimmune disease or who were on systemic immunosuppression. In every dose cohort, peripheral blood was drawn for TCR sequencing at baseline, cycle 4 day 1, and cycle 7 day 1. The samples were drawn from a first-in-human, open-label, multicenter phase I dose-escalation trial of ivuxolimab. Adults with locally advanced or metastatic head and neck squamous cell, hepatocellular, melanoma or renal cell carcinoma were enrolled in the trial. CD4+ and CD8+ T cells were sorted separately from peripheral blood before TCR sequencing. Points the paper makes about the study in general: Antigen specificity was not determined for the clonally expanded peripheral T cells. Clonal expansion of both CD4+ and CD8+ blood T cells was observed from baseline to week 6 at doses 0.1 to 3.0 mg/kg. After ivuxolimab, CD8+ T cells had more expanded clones than CD4+ T cells on average. In the 0.1-3.0 mg/kg groups, partial responders were among the patients with the lowest normalized peripheral clonal expansion, particularly in CD8+ T cells. Low levels of normalized T-cell clonal expansion were also seen in some patients who did not respond.

As to this clone: What antigen it recognizes has not been identified. It has no much larger one-base neighbor in the sample; base qualities were not kept.

Genomic DNA was isolated from the sorted cells so that the TCRbeta CDR3 region could be sequenced. The immunoSEQ Assay was used to sequence the TCRbeta CDR3 regions. Entries here come from immuneACCESS through TCRdb and include only in-frame sequences with V and J called. Some clones fail to appear in such tables; in the studies checked, an unresolved V gene covers under half of the shortfall, and the cause of the remainder is unknown. The sample table records 75,000 to 95,000 clones; around nine tenths of these occur just once. Together, the top ten hold 2% to 3% of the sample. Deletion took 4 bases off V and 11 bases off J, with a span of 18 bases between the germline ends. Via the germline V gene, CDR1 is KGHSH and CDR2 LQKENI. Spanning cysteine to phenylalanine, the CDR3 consists of 13 amino acids. CDR3 DNA is the only sequence kept; it has 39 bases, read in frame from the first base.

Sequencing used CD4+ or CD8+ T cells sorted from blood, obtained in a trial of the OX40 agonist ivuxolimab. The clonotype originates from an adult with an advanced solid tumor such as melanoma, head and neck, liver or kidney cancer. The rearranged chain carries TRBV18 and TRBJ2-7; TRBD1 might be the D gene, on 6 matching bases. The DNA sequence is given as TGTGCCAGCTCACACACCCGGGACATTCTGGAGTACTTC. This is translated as CASSHTRDILEYF.